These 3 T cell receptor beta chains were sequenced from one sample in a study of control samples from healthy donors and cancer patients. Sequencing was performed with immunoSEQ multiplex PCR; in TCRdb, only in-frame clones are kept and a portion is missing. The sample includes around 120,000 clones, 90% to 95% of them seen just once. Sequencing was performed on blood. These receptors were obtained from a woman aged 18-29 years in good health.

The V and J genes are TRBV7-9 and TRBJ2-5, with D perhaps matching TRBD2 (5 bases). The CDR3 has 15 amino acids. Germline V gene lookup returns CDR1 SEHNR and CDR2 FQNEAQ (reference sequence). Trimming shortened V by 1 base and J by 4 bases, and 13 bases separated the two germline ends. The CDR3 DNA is TGTGCCAGCAGCTTAGGGTCACTAGTGACAGAGACCCAGTACTTC. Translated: CASSLGSLVTETQYF.

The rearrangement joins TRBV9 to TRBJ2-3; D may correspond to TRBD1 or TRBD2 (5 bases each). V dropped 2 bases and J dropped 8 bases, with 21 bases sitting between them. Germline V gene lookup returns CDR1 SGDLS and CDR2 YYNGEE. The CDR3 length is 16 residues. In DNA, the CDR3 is TGTGCCAGCAGCGTTCACGGGGCGACCAGTGCGGGTACGCAGTATTTT. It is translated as CASSVHGATSAGTQYF.

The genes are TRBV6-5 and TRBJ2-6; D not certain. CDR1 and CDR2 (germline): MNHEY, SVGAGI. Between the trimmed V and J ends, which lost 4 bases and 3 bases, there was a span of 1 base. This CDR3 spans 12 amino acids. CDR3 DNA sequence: TGTGCCAGCAGTTTTGGGGCCAACGTCCTGACTTTC. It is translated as CASSFGANVLTF.